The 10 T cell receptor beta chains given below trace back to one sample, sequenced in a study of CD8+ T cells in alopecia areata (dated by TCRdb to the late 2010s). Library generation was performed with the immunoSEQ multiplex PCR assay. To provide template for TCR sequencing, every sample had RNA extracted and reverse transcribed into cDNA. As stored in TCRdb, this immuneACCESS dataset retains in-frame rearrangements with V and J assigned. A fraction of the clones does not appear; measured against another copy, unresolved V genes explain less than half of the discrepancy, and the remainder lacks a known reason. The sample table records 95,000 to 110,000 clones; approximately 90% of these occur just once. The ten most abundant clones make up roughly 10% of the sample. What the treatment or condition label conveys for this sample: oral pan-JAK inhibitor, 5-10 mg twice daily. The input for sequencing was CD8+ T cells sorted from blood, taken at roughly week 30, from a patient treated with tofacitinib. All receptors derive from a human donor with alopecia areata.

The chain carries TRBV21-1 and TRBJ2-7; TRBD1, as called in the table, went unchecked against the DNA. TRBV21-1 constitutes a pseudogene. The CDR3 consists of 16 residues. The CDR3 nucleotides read TGTGCCAGCAGCAAAGCATTACAGGGCCGAAGTGGGGAGCAGTACTTC. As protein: CASSKALQGRSGEQYF.

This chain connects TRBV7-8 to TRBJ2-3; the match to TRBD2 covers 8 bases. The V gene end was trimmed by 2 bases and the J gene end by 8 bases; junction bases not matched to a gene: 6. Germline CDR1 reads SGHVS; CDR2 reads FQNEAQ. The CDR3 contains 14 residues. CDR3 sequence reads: CASSLYSGSGTQYF. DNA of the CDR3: TGTGCCAGCAGCTTATACAGCGGGAGTGGTACGCAGTATTTT.

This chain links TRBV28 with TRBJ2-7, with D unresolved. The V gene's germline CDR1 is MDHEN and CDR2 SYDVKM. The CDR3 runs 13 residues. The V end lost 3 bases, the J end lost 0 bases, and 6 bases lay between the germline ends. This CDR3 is CASSFGSSYEQYF. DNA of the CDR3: TGTGCCAGCAGTTTTGGCAGCTCCTACGAGCAGTACTTC.

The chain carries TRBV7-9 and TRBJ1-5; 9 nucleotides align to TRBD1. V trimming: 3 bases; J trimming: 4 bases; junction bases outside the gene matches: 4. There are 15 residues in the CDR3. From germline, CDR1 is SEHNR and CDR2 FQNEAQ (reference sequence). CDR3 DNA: TGTGCCAGCAGCTTGCCCGGGACAGGGAATCAGCCCCAGCATTTT. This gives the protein CASSLPGTGNQPQHF.

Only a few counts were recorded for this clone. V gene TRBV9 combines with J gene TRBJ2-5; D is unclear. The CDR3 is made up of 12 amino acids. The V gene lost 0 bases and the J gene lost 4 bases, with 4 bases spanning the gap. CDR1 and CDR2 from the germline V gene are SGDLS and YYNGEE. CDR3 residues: CASSVGTETQYF. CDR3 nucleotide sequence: TGTGCCAGCAGCGTAGGGACAGAGACCCAGTACTTC.

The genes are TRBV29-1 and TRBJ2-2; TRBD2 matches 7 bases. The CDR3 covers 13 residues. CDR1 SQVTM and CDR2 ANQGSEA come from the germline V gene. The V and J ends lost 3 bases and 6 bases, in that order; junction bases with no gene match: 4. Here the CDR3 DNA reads TGCAGCGTTGAGAGACTAGCATCCGGGGAGCTGTTTTTT. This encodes CSVERLASGELFF.

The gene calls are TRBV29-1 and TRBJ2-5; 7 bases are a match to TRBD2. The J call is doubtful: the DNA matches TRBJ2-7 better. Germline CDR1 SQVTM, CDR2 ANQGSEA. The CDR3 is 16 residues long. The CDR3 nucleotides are TGCAGCGTTGAAGATGCCTCCGCGGGGGAGACCTACGAGCAGTACTTC. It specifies CSVEDASAGETYEQYF.

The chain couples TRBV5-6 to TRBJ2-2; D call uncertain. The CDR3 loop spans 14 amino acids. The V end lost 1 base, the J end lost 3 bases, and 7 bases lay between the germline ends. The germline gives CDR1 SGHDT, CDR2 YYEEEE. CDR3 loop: CASSLKLYTGELFF. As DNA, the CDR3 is TGTGCCAGCAGCTTGAAACTGTACACCGGGGAGCTGTTTTTT.

The CDR3 loop is CASSLDGLKLFF. CDR3 DNA: TGTGCCAGCAGCTTGGACGGACTAAAACTGTTTTTT. The chain has TRBV7-9 and TRBJ1-4; D unclear. Germline V gene sequence: CDR1 SEHNR, CDR2 FQNEAQ (reference sequence). This CDR3 spans 12 amino acids. The germline V and J ends were trimmed by 3 bases and 10 bases, with 9 bases remaining between them.

In nucleotides, the CDR3 is TGTGCCAGCACCAATTGGGGGCAGGGTTCCTACGAGCAGTACTTC. It is translated as CASTNWGQGSYEQYF. This chain links TRBV5-4 with TRBJ2-7, with a tentative D call TRBD1 (6 bases). Germline CDR1 reads SGHNT; CDR2 reads YYREEE (reference sequence). The V gene lost 6 bases and the J gene lost 1 base, with 17 bases spanning the gap. This CDR3 spans 15 amino acids.